A selection of T cell receptor beta chains follows, all from one sample in a study of T-cell reconstitution after alpha-beta-depleted transplantation in children. TCRdb re-analysed the PCR reads in MiXCR, keeping a single row per CDR3 protein. The sample records 220,000 or so distinct CDR3 sequences, just under 8.5% being singletons. Sequenced here: PBMCs, mostly from graft donor cells, sampled 180 days after TCRalphabeta/CD19-depleted stem cell transplant. These receptors all come from a male patient between 5 and 17 years old who had a stem cell transplant for acute lymphoblastic leukemia, so the T cells may come from the graft donor. Each CDR3 is given with its conserved first and last residue. The D gene is left open where the match is weak. Clone size appears in some rows only: once, few, many, or a class for an expanded clone.

abundance: many; d_gene: NA; v_gene: TRBV28; j_gene: TRBJ1-5; CDR3aa: CASSLSGQPQHF; CDR3nt: TGTGCCAGCAGTTTATCTGGACAGCCCCAGCATTTT
abundance: NA; d_gene: NA; v_gene: TRBV28; j_gene: TRBJ1-5; CDR3aa: CASSVNQPQHF; CDR3nt: TGTGCCAGCAGTGTTAATCAGCCCCAGCATTTT
abundance: many; d_gene: NA; v_gene: TRBV7-7; j_gene: TRBJ2-2; CDR3aa: CASSLAPLSGELFF; CDR3nt: TGTGCTAGCAGCTTAGCCCCCTTAAGTGGGGAGCTGTTTTTT
abundance: NA; d_gene: NA; v_gene: TRBV5-6; j_gene: TRBJ2-2; CDR3aa: CASSSTSHVELFF; CDR3nt: TGTGCCAGCAGCTCCACCAGCCATGTGGAGCTGTTTTTT
abundance: many; d_gene: NA; v_gene: TRBV7-6; j_gene: TRBJ2-5; CDR3aa: CASSLAEKYQETQYF; CDR3nt: TGTGCCAGCAGCTTAGCAGAGAAATACCAAGAGACCCAGTACTTC
abundance: many; d_gene: TRBD1; v_gene: TRBV20-1; j_gene: TRBJ2-3; CDR3aa: CSLKGGLGDTQYF; CDR3nt: TGCAGTCTAAAAGGGGGCTTGGGAGATACGCAGTATTTT
abundance: few; d_gene: NA; v_gene: TRBV5-1; j_gene: TRBJ2-7; CDR3aa: CASSFQPKAYEQYF; CDR3nt: TGCGCCAGCAGCTTTCAGCCCAAAGCCTACGAGCAGTACTTC
abundance: many; d_gene: NA; v_gene: TRBV28; j_gene: TRBJ2-1; CDR3aa: CASMGGPLAQKFF; CDR3nt: TGTGCCAGCATGGGGGGCCCATTGGCCCAAAAGTTCTTC
abundance: many; d_gene: NA; v_gene: TRBV7-2; j_gene: TRBJ2-5; CDR3aa: CASSSRGSLWETQYF; CDR3nt: TGTGCCAGCAGCTCGAGGGGTTCACTTTGGGAGACCCAGTACTTC
abundance: many; d_gene: TRBD2; v_gene: TRBV4-2; j_gene: TRBJ2-7; CDR3aa: CASSGGPSTEQYF; CDR3nt: TGTGCCAGTAGCGGGGGGCCCTCCACCGAGCAGTACTTC
abundance: many; d_gene: NA; v_gene: TRBV19; j_gene: TRBJ2-6; CDR3aa: CASSIAGQGSNVLTF; CDR3nt: TGTGCCAGTAGTATCGCGGGCCAAGGATCCAACGTCCTGACTTTC
abundance: many; d_gene: NA; v_gene: TRBV28; j_gene: TRBJ1-4; CDR3aa: CASSLSTLLNEKLFF; CDR3nt: TGTGCCAGCAGTTTATCAACCCTACTTAATGAAAAACTGTTTTTT
abundance: many; d_gene: TRBD1; v_gene: TRBV3-1; j_gene: TRBJ1-2; CDR3aa: CASSPPFRGRRYGYTF; CDR3nt: TGTGCCAGCAGCCCCCCTTTTAGGGGGCGAAGGTATGGCTACACCTTC
abundance: many; d_gene: NA; v_gene: TRBV5-6; j_gene: TRBJ2-7; CDR3aa: CASRSPSSYEQYF; CDR3nt: TGTGCCAGCAGATCGCCTTCCTCCTACGAGCAGTACTTC
abundance: many; d_gene: NA; v_gene: TRBV15; j_gene: TRBJ2-5; CDR3aa: CATSREETQYF; CDR3nt: TGTGCCACCAGCAGAGAAGAGACCCAGTACTTC
abundance: many; d_gene: NA; v_gene: TRBV24-1; j_gene: TRBJ2-2; CDR3aa: CATSDLSRNAGRTGELFF; CDR3nt: TGTGCCACCAGTGATTTAAGTCGGAATGCAGGGCGCACCGGGGAGCTGTTTTTT
abundance: many; d_gene: TRBD1; v_gene: TRBV12-3/TRBV12-4; j_gene: TRBJ2-7; CDR3aa: CASSRRDRGPGEQYF; CDR3nt: TGTGCCAGCAGTCGCCGGGACAGGGGGCCGGGCGAGCAGTACTTC
abundance: many; d_gene: TRBD1; v_gene: TRBV20-1; j_gene: TRBJ2-7; CDR3aa: CSARPTGTGFSYEQYF; CDR3nt: TGCAGTGCTAGACCTACCGGGACAGGGTTCTCCTACGAGCAGTACTTC
abundance: many; d_gene: NA; v_gene: TRBV20-1; j_gene: TRBJ2-3; CDR3aa: CSAREFTRTVTDTQYF; CDR3nt: TGCAGTGCTAGAGAATTCACGAGGACTGTCACAGATACGCAGTATTTT
abundance: few; d_gene: TRBD2; v_gene: TRBV6-2/TRBV6-3; j_gene: TRBJ2-7; CDR3aa: CASSYLSFAGVTYQQYF; CDR3nt: TGTGCCAGCAGTTACCTTTCTTTTGCGGGAGTGACCTACCAGCAGTACTTC
abundance: many; d_gene: NA; v_gene: TRBV3-1; j_gene: TRBJ1-1; CDR3aa: CASSQRRNTEAFF; CDR3nt: TGTGCCAGCAGCCAAAGGAGGAACACTGAAGCTTTCTTT
abundance: many; d_gene: TRBD1; v_gene: TRBV25-1; j_gene: TRBJ2-1; CDR3aa: CASTRQGPYNEQFF; CDR3nt: TGTGCCAGCACCAGACAGGGACCCTACAATGAGCAGTTCTTC
abundance: many; d_gene: TRBD2; v_gene: TRBV9; j_gene: TRBJ2-2; CDR3aa: CASSVGGGTGELFF; CDR3nt: TGTGCCAGCAGCGTAGGGGGGGGAACCGGGGAGCTGTTTTTT
abundance: many; d_gene: NA; v_gene: TRBV4-3; j_gene: TRBJ1-5; CDR3aa: CASSQGTRDNQPQHF; CDR3nt: TGCGCCAGCAGCCAAGGAACCAGGGATAATCAGCCCCAGCATTTT